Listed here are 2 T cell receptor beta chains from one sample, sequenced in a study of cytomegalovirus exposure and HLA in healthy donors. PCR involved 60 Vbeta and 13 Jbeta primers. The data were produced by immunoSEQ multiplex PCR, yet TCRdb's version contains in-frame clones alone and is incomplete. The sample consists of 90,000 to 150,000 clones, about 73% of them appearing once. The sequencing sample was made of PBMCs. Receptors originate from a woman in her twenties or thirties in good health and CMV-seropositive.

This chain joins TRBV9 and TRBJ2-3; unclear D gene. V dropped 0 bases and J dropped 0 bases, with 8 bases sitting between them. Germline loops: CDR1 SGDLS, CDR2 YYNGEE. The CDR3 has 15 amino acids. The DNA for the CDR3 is TGTGCCAGCAGCGTAGCAGTTGTTAGCACAGATACGCAGTATTTT. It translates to CASSVAVVSTDTQYF.

The DNA for the CDR3 is TGTGCCAGCAGCCCGCCAGATTACGAGCAGTACTTC. Protein product: CASSPPDYEQYF. The gene calls are TRBV7-9 and TRBJ2-7; D is undetermined. Trimming removed 5 bases at V and 4 bases at J, with 9 bases between. CDR1 is SEHNR and CDR2 is FQNEAQ in the germline V gene (reference sequence). The CDR3 has 12 amino acids. Full variable domain (remainder filled in from reference TRBV7-9 and TRBJ2-7): DTGVSQNPRHKITKRGQNVTFRCDPISEHNRLYWYRQTLGQGPEFLTYFQNEAQLEKSRLLSDRFSAERPKGSFSTLEIQRTEQGDSAMYLCASSPPDYEQYFGPGTRLTVT.